The clone carrying this T cell receptor (beta chain) was counted between two and nine times. Its antigen remains unidentified. Sequencing was performed with immunoSEQ multiplex PCR; in TCRdb, only in-frame clones are kept and a portion is missing. The profile covers about 2.2 million clones, with around 93% appearing a single time and around 1.7% taken by the ten largest. This sample is part of a study of shared clonotypes between healthy human individuals. Study overall: The study enrolled a couple of women and a few men aged 18 to 49. Three plates each covered CD4 naive and memory; CD8 naive two, CD8 memory one.

Naive CD8 cells, CD45RO-negative and positively selected for CCR7, excluded terminally differentiated effector memory CD45RA+ cells. V was shortened by 6 bases and J by 0 bases, with 11 bases between the two germline ends. Germline lookup yields CDR1 SNHLY and CDR2 FYNNEI. The CDR3 totals 14 residues. General study points: Naive CD4 clonotypes overlapped across several donors at roughly 5%.

Sequenced sample: naive CD8+ T cells from PBMCs. V usage is TRBV2 and J usage is TRBJ1-1; D is ambiguous. The receptor was isolated from a man in his late teens or twenties in good health. Some clones in this sample may be carry-over from other donors' samples. The CDR3 protein is CASRAARMNTEAFF. For the CDR3, the DNA is TGTGCCAGCAGAGCAGCCAGAATGAACACTGAAGCTTTCTTT.